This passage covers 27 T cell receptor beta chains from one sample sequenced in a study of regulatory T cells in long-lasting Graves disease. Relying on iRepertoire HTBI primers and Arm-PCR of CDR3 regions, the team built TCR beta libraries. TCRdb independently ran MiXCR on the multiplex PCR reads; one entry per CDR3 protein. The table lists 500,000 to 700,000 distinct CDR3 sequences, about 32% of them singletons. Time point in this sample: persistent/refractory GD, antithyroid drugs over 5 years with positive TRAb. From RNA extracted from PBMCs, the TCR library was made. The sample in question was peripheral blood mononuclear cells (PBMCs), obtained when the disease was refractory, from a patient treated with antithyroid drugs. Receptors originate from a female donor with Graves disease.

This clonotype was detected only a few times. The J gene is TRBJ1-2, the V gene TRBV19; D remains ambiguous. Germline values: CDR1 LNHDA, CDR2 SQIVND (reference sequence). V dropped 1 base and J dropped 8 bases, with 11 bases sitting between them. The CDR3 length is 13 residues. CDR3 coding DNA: TGTGCCAGTAGTATAGGCTCATCGGGCGGCTACACCTTC. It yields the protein CASSIGSSGGYTF.

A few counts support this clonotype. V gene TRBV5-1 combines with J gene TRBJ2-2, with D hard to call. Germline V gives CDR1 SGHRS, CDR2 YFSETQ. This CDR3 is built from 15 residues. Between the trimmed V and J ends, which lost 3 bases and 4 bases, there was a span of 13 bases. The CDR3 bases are TGCGCCAGCAGCTCGGACCCGGGCCTCACCGGGGAGCTGTTTTTT. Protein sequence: CASSSDPGLTGELFF.

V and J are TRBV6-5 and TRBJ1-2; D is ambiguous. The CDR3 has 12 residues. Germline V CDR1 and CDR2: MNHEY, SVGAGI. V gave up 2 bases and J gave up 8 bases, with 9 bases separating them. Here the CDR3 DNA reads TGTGCCAGCAGTTACGGACCTAGGGGCTACACCTTC. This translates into CASSYGPRGYTF.

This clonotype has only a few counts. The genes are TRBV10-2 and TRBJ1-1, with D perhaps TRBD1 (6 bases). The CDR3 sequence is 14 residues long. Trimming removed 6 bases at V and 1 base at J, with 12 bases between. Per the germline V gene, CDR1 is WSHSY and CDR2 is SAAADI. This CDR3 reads CASRPPDRNTEAFF. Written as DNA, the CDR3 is TGCGCCAGCAGGCCCCCGGACAGGAACACTGAAGCTTTCTTT.

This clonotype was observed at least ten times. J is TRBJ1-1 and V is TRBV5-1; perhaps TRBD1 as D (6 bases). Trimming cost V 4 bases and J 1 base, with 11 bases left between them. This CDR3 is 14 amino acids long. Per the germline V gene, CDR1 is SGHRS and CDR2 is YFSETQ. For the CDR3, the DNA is TGCGCCAGCAGCACACTGACAGGGAACACTGAAGCTTTCTTT. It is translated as CASSTLTGNTEAFF.

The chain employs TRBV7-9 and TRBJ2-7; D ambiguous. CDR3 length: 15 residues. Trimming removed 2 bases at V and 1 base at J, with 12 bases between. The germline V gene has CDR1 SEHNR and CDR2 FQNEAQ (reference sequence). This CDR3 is CASSLSPTPSYEQYF. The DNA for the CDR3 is TGTGCCAGCAGCTTAAGCCCAACCCCATCCTACGAGCAGTACTTC.

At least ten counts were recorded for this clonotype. The CDR3 nucleotides are TGTGCCAGCAGTCTCAACCCGACAGGGCTCTATGGCTACACCTTC. It codes for CASSLNPTGLYGYTF. The rearrangement uses TRBV12-3 or TRBV12-4 and TRBJ1-2, with 7 bases fitting TRBD1. The CDR3 covers 15 residues. The ends lost 5 bases at V and 4 bases at J; junction bases unmatched: 10.

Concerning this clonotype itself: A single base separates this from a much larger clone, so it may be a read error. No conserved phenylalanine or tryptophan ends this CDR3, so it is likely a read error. CDR3 nucleotides: TGTGCCAGCAGCTTAGCCCAGCGGGAGACCCAGTACCTC. Translating gives CASSLAQRETQYL. The genes are TRBV11-1 and TRBJ2-5; perhaps TRBD2 as D (5 bases). CDR3 length: 13 amino acids. Germline CDR1 and CDR2: SGHAT and FQDESV (reference sequence). V was clipped by 0 bases and J by 5 bases, with 7 bases between them.

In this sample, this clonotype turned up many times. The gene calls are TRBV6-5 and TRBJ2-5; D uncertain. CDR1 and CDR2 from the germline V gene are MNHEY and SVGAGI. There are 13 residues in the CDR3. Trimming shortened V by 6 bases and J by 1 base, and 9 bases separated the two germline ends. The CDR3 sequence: CASSLLTQETQYF. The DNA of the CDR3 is TGTGCCAGCAGCTTACTAACCCAAGAGACCCAGTACTTC.

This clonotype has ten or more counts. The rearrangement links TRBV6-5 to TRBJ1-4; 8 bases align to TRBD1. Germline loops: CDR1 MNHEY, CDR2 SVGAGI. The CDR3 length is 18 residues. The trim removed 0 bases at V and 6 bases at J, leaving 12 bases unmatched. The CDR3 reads CASSYSGGQGALHEKLFF. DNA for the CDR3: TGTGCCAGCAGTTACTCCGGGGGGCAGGGGGCACTCCATGAAAAACTGTTTTTT.

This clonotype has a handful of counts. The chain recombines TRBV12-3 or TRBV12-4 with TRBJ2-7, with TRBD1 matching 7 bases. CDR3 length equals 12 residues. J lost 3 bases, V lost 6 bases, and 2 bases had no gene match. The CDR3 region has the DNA TGTGCCAGCAGCGGACAGGACTACGAGCAGTACTTC. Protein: CASSGQDYEQYF.

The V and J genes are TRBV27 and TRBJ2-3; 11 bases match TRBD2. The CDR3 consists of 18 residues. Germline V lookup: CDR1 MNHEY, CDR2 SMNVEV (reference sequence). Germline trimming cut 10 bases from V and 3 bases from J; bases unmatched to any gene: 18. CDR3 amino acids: CATNLAGGPLLWTDTQYF. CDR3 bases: TGTGCCACCAACTTAGCGGGAGGGCCTCTTTTGTGGACAGATACGCAGTATTTT.

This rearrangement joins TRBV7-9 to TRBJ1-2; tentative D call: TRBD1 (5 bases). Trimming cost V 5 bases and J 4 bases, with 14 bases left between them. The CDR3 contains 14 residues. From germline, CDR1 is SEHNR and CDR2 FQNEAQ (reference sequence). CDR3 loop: CASSEDTYRYGYTF. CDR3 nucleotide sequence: TGTGCCAGCAGCGAGGACACATACCGCTATGGCTACACCTTC.

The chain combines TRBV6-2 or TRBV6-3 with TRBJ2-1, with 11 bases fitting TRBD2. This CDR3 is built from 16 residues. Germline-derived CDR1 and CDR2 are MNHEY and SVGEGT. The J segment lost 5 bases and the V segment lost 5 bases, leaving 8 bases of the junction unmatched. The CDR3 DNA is TGTGCCAGCAGTGAAATGGGACTAGCGGTCGACAATGAGCAGTTCTTC. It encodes CASSEMGLAVDNEQFF.

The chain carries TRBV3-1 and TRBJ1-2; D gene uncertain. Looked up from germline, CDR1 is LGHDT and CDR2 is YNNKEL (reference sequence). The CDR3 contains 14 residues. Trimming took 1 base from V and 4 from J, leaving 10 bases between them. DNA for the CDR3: TGTGCCAGCAGCCAAGTCCCGGGGAGCTATGGCTACACCTTC. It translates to CASSQVPGSYGYTF.

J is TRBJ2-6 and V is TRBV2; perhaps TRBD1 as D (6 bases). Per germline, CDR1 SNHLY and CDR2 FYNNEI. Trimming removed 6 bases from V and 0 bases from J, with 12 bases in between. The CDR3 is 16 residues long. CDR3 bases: TGTGCCAGCAGCAACAGGGATAACTCTGGGGCCAACGTCCTGACTTTC. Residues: CASSNRDNSGANVLTF.

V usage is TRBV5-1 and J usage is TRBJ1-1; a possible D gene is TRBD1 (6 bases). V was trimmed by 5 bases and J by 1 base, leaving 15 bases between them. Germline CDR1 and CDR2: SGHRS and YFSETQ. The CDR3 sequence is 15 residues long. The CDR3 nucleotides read TGCGCCAGCAGAGGGGGGCGTCTAACGAACACTGAAGCTTTCTTT. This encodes CASRGGRLTNTEAFF.

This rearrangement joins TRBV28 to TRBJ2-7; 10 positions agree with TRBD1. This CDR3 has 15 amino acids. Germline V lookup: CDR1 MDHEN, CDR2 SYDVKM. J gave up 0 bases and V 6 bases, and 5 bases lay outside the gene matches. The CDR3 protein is CASREGQGSSYEQYF. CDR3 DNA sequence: TGTGCCAGCAGAGAGGGACAGGGGTCCTCCTACGAGCAGTACTTC. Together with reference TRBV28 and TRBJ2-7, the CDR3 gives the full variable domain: DVKVTQSSRYLVKRTGEKVFLECVQDMDHENMFWYRQDPGLGLRLIYFSYDVKMKEKGDIPEGYSVSREKKERFSLILESASTNQTSMYLCASREGQGSSYEQYFGPGTRLTVT.

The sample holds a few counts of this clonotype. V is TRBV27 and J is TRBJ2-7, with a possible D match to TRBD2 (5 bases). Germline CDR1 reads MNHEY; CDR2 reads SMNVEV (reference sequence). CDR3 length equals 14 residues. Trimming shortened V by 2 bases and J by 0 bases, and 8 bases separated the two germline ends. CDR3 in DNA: TGTGCCAGCAGTTTAGGACTTAACTCCTACGAGCAGTACTTC. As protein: CASSLGLNSYEQYF.

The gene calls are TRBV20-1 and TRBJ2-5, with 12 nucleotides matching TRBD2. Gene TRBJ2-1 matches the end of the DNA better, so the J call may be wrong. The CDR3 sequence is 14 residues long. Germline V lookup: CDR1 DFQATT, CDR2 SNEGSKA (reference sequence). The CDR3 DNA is TGCAGTGCTAGAGGGGGACTAGCGGGTGCTGAGCAGTTCTTC. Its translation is CSARGGLAGAEQFF.

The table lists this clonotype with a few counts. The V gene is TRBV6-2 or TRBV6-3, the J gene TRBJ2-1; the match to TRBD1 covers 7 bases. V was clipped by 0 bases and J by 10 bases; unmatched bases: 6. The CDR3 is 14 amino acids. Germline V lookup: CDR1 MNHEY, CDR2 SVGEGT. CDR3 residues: CASSYSRTDREQFF. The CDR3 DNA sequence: TGTGCCAGCAGTTACTCGAGAACGGACAGGGAGCAGTTCTTC.

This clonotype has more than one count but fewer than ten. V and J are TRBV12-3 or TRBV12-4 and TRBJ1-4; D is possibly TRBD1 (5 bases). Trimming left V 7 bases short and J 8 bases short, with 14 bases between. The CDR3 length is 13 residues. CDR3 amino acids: CASTRQGREKLFF. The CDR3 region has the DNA TGTGCCAGCACTCGGCAGGGTCGAGAAAAACTGTTTTTT.

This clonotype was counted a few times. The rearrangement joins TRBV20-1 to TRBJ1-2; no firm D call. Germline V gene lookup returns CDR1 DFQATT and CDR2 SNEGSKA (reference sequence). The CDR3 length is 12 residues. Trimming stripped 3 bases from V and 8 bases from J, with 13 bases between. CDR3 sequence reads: CSASSRGRGYTF. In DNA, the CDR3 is TGCAGTGCTAGTAGCCGGGGAAGGGGCTACACCTTC.

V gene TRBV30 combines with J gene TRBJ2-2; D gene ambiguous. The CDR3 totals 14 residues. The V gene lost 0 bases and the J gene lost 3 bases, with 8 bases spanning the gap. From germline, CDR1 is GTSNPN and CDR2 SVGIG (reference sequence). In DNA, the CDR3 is TGTGCCTGGAGTGTAAGGCCCGACACCGGGGAGCTGTTTTTT. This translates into CAWSVRPDTGELFF.

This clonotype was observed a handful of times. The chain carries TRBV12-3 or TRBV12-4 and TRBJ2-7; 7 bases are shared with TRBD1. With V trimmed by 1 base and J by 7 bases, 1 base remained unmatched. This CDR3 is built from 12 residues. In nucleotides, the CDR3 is TGTGCCAGCAGTTTAGTACAGGGGGAGCAGTACTTC. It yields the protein CASSLVQGEQYF.

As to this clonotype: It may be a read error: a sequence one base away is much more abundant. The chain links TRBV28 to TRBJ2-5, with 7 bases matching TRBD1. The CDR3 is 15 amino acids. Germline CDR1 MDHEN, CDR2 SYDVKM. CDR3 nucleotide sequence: TGTGCCAGCAGCCCCACGGACAGGTACCAAGAGAACCAGTACTTC. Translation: CASSPTDRYQENQYF.

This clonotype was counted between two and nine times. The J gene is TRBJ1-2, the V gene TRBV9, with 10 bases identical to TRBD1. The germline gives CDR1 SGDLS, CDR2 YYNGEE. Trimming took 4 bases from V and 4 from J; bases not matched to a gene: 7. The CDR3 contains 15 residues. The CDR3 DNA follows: TGTGCCAGCAGCCCAAGACAGGGGGCGGTCTATGGCTACACCTTC. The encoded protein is CASSPRQGAVYGYTF.